This T cell receptor beta chain was recorded in a study of blood T cells in healthy people across ages. Study-wide results and caveats: Naive T cell percentage showed a strong correlation with TCR beta diversity.

Next came a second PCR, run for about 6 to 12 cycles, which used a sample-barcoded 5' primer along with a J-beta primer mix. Every sample returned 2.5 million or more CDR3-containing paired-end reads. TCRdb reprocessed the 5' RACE reads via MiXCR and lists one record per CDR3 protein. The sample consists of approximately 820,000 distinct CDR3 sequences, 40% to 50% of them appearing once. The sample holds a few counts of this clonotype. Its specificity is unknown. Caucasian individuals from Russia who were healthy and aged 6 to 90 acted as donors. The sample was blood. The origin of this receptor is a man aged 55-75 years in good health.

The CDR3 region has the DNA TGTGCCAGCAGCCCAGCGAGCGGGGTAGGGTATTTT. Its translation: CASSPASGVGYF. V is TRBV7-2 and J is TRBJ2-3; 7 bases agree with TRBD2. Germline loops: CDR1 SGHTA, CDR2 FQGNSA. With 5 bases clipped from V and 14 bases from J, the junction kept 10 bases outside the gene matches. The CDR3 length is 12 residues.